This TCR beta chain was sequenced in a study of identifying expanded T cells in peripheral blood. Whole-study results and caveats: Differentially abundant clones: 1 to 1.5 between replicates, around 16 at around 14 days, 19 to 20 at four. Roughly two-week clone count variance significantly increased as total template count grew.

Worth noting for this clone: Its antigen is unidentified.

Sequencing was performed with immunoSEQ multiplex PCR; in TCRdb, only in-frame clones are kept and a portion is missing. The table has under 150,000 clones, 86% seen once. The sample taken for sequencing was blood. The receptor comes from a person between 18 and 69 years old in good health.

The CDR3 sequence is CAWTRDSNTEAFF. The CDR3, as DNA: TGTGCCTGGACCCGGGACTCTAACACTGAAGCTTTCTTT. V usage is TRBV30 and J usage is TRBJ1-1; TRBD1 is a possible D gene (5 bases). Germline CDR1 is GTSNPN and CDR2 is SVGIG (reference sequence). The CDR3 is 13 amino acids. Trimming removed 4 bases from V and 2 bases from J, with 11 bases in between.